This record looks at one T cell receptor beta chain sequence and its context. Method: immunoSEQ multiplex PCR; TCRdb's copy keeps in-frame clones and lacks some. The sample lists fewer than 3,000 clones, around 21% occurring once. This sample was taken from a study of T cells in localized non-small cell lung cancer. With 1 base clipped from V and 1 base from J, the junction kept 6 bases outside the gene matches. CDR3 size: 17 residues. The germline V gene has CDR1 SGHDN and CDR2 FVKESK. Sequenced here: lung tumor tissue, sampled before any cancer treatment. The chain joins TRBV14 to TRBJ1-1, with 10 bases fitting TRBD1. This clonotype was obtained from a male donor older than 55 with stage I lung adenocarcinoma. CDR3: CASSQVPGQGPNTEAFF. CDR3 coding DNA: TGTGCCAGCAGCCAAGTGCCGGGACAGGGGCCGAACACTGAAGCTTTCTTT.